This T cell receptor beta chain was observed in a study of Ad26.COV2.S vaccination and SARS-CoV-2 variants. Study summary: Ad26.COV2.S shots went into the muscle once or twice, 56 days apart.

Stated treatment: about 20 received Ad26.COV2.S at low or high dose, single or two shots; roughly five received placebo; per-sample allocation not given. Material that was analyzed had been drawn on day 63 after the first vaccine or placebo injection. Study-wide results and caveats: Reported post-vaccination CD8+ and CD4+ T cell responses to spike showed substantial breadth.

Note on this clone: What it binds is unknown.

The table came from immunoSEQ multiplex PCR; TCRdb's copy has only in-frame clones and leaves some out. The sample shows under 600,000 clones, roughly nine tenths of them seen only once. Germline V gene lookup returns CDR1 KGHSH and CDR2 LQKENI. CDR3 size: 13 residues. With V trimmed by 5 bases and J by 7 bases, 3 bases remained unmatched. This sequence was found in a person between 18 and 65 years old who received the Ad26.COV2.S COVID-19 vaccine or a placebo. The gene calls are TRBV18 and TRBJ2-1; TRBD1 aligns across 9 bases. Source: peripheral blood, taken in a trial of Ad26.COV2.S vaccine versus placebo. CDR3 amino acids: CASSGGQGNEQFF. Written as DNA, the CDR3 is TGTGCCAGCTCAGGCGGACAGGGGAATGAGCAGTTCTTC.